This is a list of T cell receptor beta chains from one sample in a study of shared clonotypes between healthy human individuals. Libraries were prepared by immunoSEQ multiplex PCR; TCRdb keeps only in-frame clonotypes and omits some of them. Among around 1.9 million clones listed, 80% to 95% were seen once. Sequencing used naive CD8+ T cells from PBMCs. These TCRs come from a young man in good health. Some clones in this sample may be carry-over from other donors' samples. CDR3s include the opening cysteine and the closing phenylalanine or tryptophan. D genes are given only for firm matches. The size entry is marked missing in some rows and otherwise reads once, few, many or a size class.

TRBV29-1	TRBJ2-7	-	-	TGCAGCGTGACAGGAACTAGCTCCTACGAGCAGTACTTC	CSVTGTSSYEQYF
TRBV7-3	TRBJ1-2	-	-	TGTGCCAGCAGCTTACAGGGATACTATGGCTACACCTTC	CASSLQGYYGYTF
TRBV28	TRBJ1-1	-	-	TGTGCCAGCAGTTTATTCCACGGCGCTGAAGCTTTCTTT	CASSLFHGAEAFF
TRBV6-5	TRBJ1-5	-	-	TGTGCCAGCAGTTACGATAGCAATCAGCCCCAGCATTTT	CASSYDSNQPQHF
TRBV28	TRBJ1-1	few	-	TGTGCCAGCAGTTTCAGTGGGGTTACTGAAGCTTTCTTT	CASSFSGVTEAFF
TRBV2	TRBJ2-1	-	-	TGTGCCAGCATAGGCCCCCCCTACAATGAGCAGTTCTTC	CASIGPPYNEQFF
TRBV5-5	TRBJ2-2	-	-	TGTGCCAGCAGTAGAATAGGGACCGGGGAGCTGTTTTTT	CASSRIGTGELFF
TRBV4-1	TRBJ1-4	-	-	TGCGCCAGCAGCCTATCGGATGCAACTAATGAAAAACTGTTTTTT	CASSLSDATNEKLFF
TRBV28	TRBJ2-7	-	-	TGTGCCAGCAGTTTCGTCGGGCTTAACTACGAGCAGTACTTC	CASSFVGLNYEQYF
TRBV27	TRBJ1-1	-	TRBD1	TGTGCCAGCAGGAGGGACAGGGGGAACACTGAAGCTTTCTTT	CASRRDRGNTEAFF
TRBV15	TRBJ2-5	-	-	TGTGCCACCAGCAGAGATTCCCCTGTCCTCAGGGGGCGGGGGGAGACCCAGTACTTC	CATSRDSPVLRGRGETQYF
TRBV5-1	TRBJ1-2	-	-	TGCGCCAGCAGCTTGAACAGGTTCTATGGCTACACCTTC	CASSLNRFYGYTF
TRBV15	TRBJ1-5	-	TRBD1	TGTGCCACCAGCGTAGGACAGGGGCGAGTCAATCAGCCCCAGCATTTT	CATSVGQGRVNQPQHF
TRBV27	TRBJ1-3	few	-	TGTGCCAGCAGGCCCGGGTGGGGAGGAAACACCATATATTTT	CASRPGWGGNTIYF
TRBV7-9	TRBJ2-3	-	-	TGTGCCAGCAGCCCCCAGGGGTCTAGCACAGATACGCAGTATTTT	CASSPQGSSTDTQYF
TRBV18	TRBJ2-5	-	-	TGTGCCAGCTCCCCTAGGGTCCAAGAGACCCAGTACTTC	CASSPRVQETQYF
TRBV2	TRBJ2-5	-	-	TGTGCCAGCAGTGGGTGGGGAGGAGAGACCCAGTACTTC	CASSGWGGETQYF
TRBV5-1	TRBJ2-7	-	-	TGCGCCAGCAGCCCCCCCCGGGTGGGCGCACGTCTCGAGCAGTACTTC	CASSPPRVGARLEQYF
TRBV15	TRBJ2-7	-	TRBD1	TGTGCCACCAGCAGCCGGCGGACAGGGGCTCGCGAGCAGTACTTC	CATSSRRTGAREQYF
TRBV9	TRBJ2-1	-	-	TGTGCCAGCAGCGTAGCGGGCGGCAATGAGCAGTTCTTC	CASSVAGGNEQFF
TRBV6-6	TRBJ2-7	-	-	TGTGCCAGCAGTTACTCGGGAGGGGGACACTACGAGCAGTACTTC	CASSYSGGGHYEQYF
TRBV2	TRBJ2-3	-	TRBD2	TGTGCCAGCAGTGTCTTTGTGGGAGGGCTTCACCCTAGCACAGATACGCAGTATTTT	CASSVFVGGLHPSTDTQYF
TRBV5-4	TRBJ2-4	-	-	TGTGCCAGCAGCTTTGACGGGATAGACATTCAGTACTTC	CASSFDGIDIQYF
TRBV13	TRBJ2-1	-	TRBD2	TGTGCCAGCAGCTTAGAGGGACTAGCGGGAGCAAGAGGTAATGAGCAGTTCTTC	CASSLEGLAGARGNEQFF
TRBV10-3	TRBJ2-7	-	-	TGTGCCATCAGTGAGACAGCCACCTACGAGCAGTACTTC	CAISETATYEQYF
TRBV7-2	TRBJ2-2	-	TRBD2	TGTGCCAGCAGCTCACTAGCGGGAGGGCCAAACGGGGAGCTGTTTTTT	CASSSLAGGPNGELFF
TRBV6-5	TRBJ2-2	-	TRBD2	TGTGCCAGCACCATCCTAGCGGAAACCGGGGAGCTGTTTTTT	CASTILAETGELFF
TRBV7-2	TRBJ2-7	-	-	TGTGCCAGCAGCGACCGGGATTCCTACTACGAGCAGTACTTC	CASSDRDSYYEQYF
TRBV28	TRBJ1-4	-	-	TGTGCCAGCAGTTTTACTCTCGAAAAACTGTTTTTT	CASSFTLEKLFF
TRBV7-2	TRBJ1-4	-	-	TGTGCCAGCAGCTTAGCGGAAATGGGCCCTAATGAAAAACTGTTTTTT	CASSLAEMGPNEKLFF
TRBV7-3	TRBJ2-1	-	-	TGTGCCAGCAGCTTGCGTGGGAATGAGCAGTTCTTC	CASSLRGNEQFF
TRBV2	TRBJ2-3	-	TRBD2	TGTGCCAGCAGTGAATTAACTAGCGGGAGAGGCACAGATACGCAGTATTTT	CASSELTSGRGTDTQYF
TRBV7-9	TRBJ1-5	-	TRBD1	TGTGCCAGCAGCTTAGGGGGACAGGGGGCGTGGAGCAATCAGCCCCAGCATTTT	CASSLGGQGAWSNQPQHF
TRBV4-2	TRBJ2-7	-	-	TGTGCCAGCAGCCAAGGTAGCAGCCGCCTTATCGGGAGCCCCTACGAGCAGTACTTC	CASSQGSSRLIGSPYEQYF
TRBV5-1	TRBJ1-2	-	-	TGCGCCAGCAGCTTCTGGGGGAACTATGGCTACACCTTC	CASSFWGNYGYTF
TRBV9	TRBJ2-3	-	TRBD1	TGTGCCAGCAGCCTCCGCCCCCGGGACAGGGTGACAGATACGCAGTATTTT	CASSLRPRDRVTDTQYF
TRBV28	TRBJ2-3	once	-	TGTGCCAGCAGCTTTCCCGGATACACAGATACGCAGTATTTT	CASSFPGYTDTQYF
TRBV27	TRBJ2-7	-	TRBD2	TGTGCCAGCAGTCCCCGACTAGCGGGATCTTACGAGCAGTACTTC	CASSPRLAGSYEQYF
TRBV25-1	TRBJ2-7	-	-	TGTGCCAGCGAGGACGGCTACGAGCAGTACTTC	CASEDGYEQYF
TRBV28	TRBJ2-7	-	-	TGTGCCAGCCGTGAGGGACTTAAGTACGAGCAGTACTTC	CASREGLKYEQYF
TRBV7-9	TRBJ1-2	-	-	TGTGCCAGCAGCTTAGGCAGGGGTCCATCCCCGGTGGGCTACACCTTC	CASSLGRGPSPVGYTF